The 18 T cell receptor beta chains presented below share a single source sample, sequenced in a study of T-cell memory formation after mild COVID-19. TCRdb reprocessed the 5' RACE reads via MiXCR and lists one record per CDR3 protein. Among 300,000 to 400,000 distinct CDR3 sequences listed, roughly 20% were seen once. Sequenced sample: PBMCs or a T cell subset sorted from them (not recorded which). Receptors originate from an adult woman who had mild COVID-19 (a few samples of this study predate the infection). Cell type and time point are not known.

This clonotype was counted at least ten times. V gene TRBV5-1 combines with J gene TRBJ2-1; 7 bases agree with TRBD2. Trimming removed 0 bases from V and 1 base from J; junction bases left unmatched: 4. The CDR3 covers 16 residues. The V gene's germline CDR1 is SGHRS and CDR2 YFSETQ. CDR3 nucleotide sequence: TGCGCCAGCAGCTTGGATCTAGCGGTTTCCTACAATGAGCAGTTCTTC. Its translation is CASSLDLAVSYNEQFF.

This clonotype has a count of ten or more. The genes are TRBV9 and TRBJ2-5; TRBD2 matches 12 bases. Germline CDR1 SGDLS, CDR2 YYNGEE. The CDR3 has 15 residues. Trimming cost V 3 bases and J 5 bases; bases outside gene matches: 5. The CDR3 bases are TGTGCCAGCAGCGGAGGGACTAGCGGGCGTGAGACCCAGTACTTC. Protein sequence: CASSGGTSGRETQYF. Full variable domain (missing parts from reference TRBV9 and TRBJ2-5): DSGVTQTPKHLITATGQRVTLRCSPRSGDLSVYWYQQSLDQGLQFLIQYYNGEERAKGNILERFSAQQFPDLHSELNLSSLELGDSALYFCASSGGTSGRETQYFGPGTRLLVL.

This clonotype has more than one count but fewer than ten. This chain joins TRBV12-5 and TRBJ2-2; 9 nucleotides agree with TRBD1. The CDR3 loop spans 15 amino acids. Germline V CDR1 and CDR2: LGHNT, FRNRAP. With 6 bases clipped from V and 8 bases from J, the junction kept 10 bases outside the gene matches. The CDR3 sequence: CASGNQQGAAGELFF. CDR3 sequence (DNA): TGTGCTAGTGGCAATCAACAGGGGGCAGCGGGGGAGCTGTTTTTT.

This clonotype was found a few times. This rearrangement joins TRBV11-2 to TRBJ2-3; D is unclear. Germline V gene lookup returns CDR1 SGHAT and CDR2 FQNNGV. V lost 0 bases to trimming and J lost 5 bases, with 12 bases between them. The CDR3 is made up of 15 amino acids. DNA for the CDR3: TGTGCCAGCAGCTTAGACAACCCTCCAGAAGATACGCAGTATTTT. It encodes CASSLDNPPEDTQYF.

The table lists this clonotype with a few counts. A junction end diverges from the germline sequence, so it may reflect a read error. The chain joins TRBV9 to TRBJ2-7; D is uncertain. CDR3 length: 14 amino acids. Germline CDR1 is SGDLS and CDR2 is YYNGEE. CDR3 nucleotide sequence: TGTGCCAGCAGCGTAACGGGCCGACCCTACGAGCAATACTTC. Its translation: CASSVTGRPYEQYF.

This clonotype was counted only a few times. This rearrangement joins TRBV7-2 to TRBJ2-1; D perhaps matches TRBD2 (5 bases). The germline CDR1 and CDR2 sequences are SGHTA and FQGNSA. The V and J ends lost 3 bases and 0 bases respectively, with 12 bases between them. The CDR3 is made up of 16 amino acids. CDR3 bases: TGTGCCAGCAGCTTGGTTGGAGCGGACTCCTACAATGAGCAGTTCTTC. This sequence encodes CASSLVGADSYNEQFF.

The chain carries TRBV18 and TRBJ2-5; D is undetermined. V was clipped by 2 bases and J by 2 bases, with 9 bases between them. The CDR3 loop spans 14 amino acids. Germline-derived CDR1 and CDR2 are KGHSH and LQKENI. CDR3 loop: CASSPTWQQETQYF. CDR3 nucleotides: TGTGCCAGCTCACCAACATGGCAGCAAGAGACCCAGTACTTC.

The chain has TRBV2 and TRBJ2-3; TRBD2 aligns across 16 bases. This CDR3 has 16 amino acids. Germline values: CDR1 SNHLY, CDR2 FYNNEI. V lost 6 bases, J lost 4 bases, and 4 bases stayed unmatched. The DNA for the CDR3 is TGTGCCAGCAGCCCCGGGACTAGCGGGAGGGCAGATACGCAGTATTTT. This translates into CASSPGTSGRADTQYF.

V is TRBV9 and J is TRBJ2-3, with 8 bases fitting TRBD2. This CDR3 spans 15 amino acids. The J segment lost 1 base and the V segment lost 0 bases, leaving 1 base of the junction unmatched. Germline CDR1 reads SGDLS; CDR2 reads YYNGEE. The CDR3 sequence is CASSVAAGGTDTQYF. CDR3 coding DNA: TGTGCCAGCAGCGTAGCAGCGGGGGGCACAGATACGCAGTATTTT.

The rearrangement links TRBV19 to TRBJ2-7; possibly TRBD1 or TRBD2 for D (5 bases each). CDR3 length: 15 amino acids. Germline lookup yields CDR1 LNHDA and CDR2 SQIVND (reference sequence). Deletions cut 6 bases from V and 0 bases from J, with 15 bases between. The CDR3 DNA reads TGTGCCAGTAGGAGGACTGGGGCGAGCTCCTACGAGCAGTACTTC. It translates to CASRRTGASSYEQYF.

The chain links TRBV13 to TRBJ2-5, with 7 bases identical to TRBD2. The CDR3 runs 15 residues. Germline values: CDR1 PRHDT, CDR2 FYEKMQ (reference sequence). V was pared by 3 bases and J by 0 bases, with 4 bases of the junction left unmatched. This chain's CDR3 is CASSFGGLYQETQYF. The CDR3 bases are TGTGCCAGCAGCTTCGGGGGACTATACCAAGAGACCCAGTACTTC.

This clonotype was detected a few times. This chain uses TRBV7-3 with TRBJ1-4; no definite D call. CDR3 length: 14 residues. V lost 7 bases and J lost 6, with 15 bases in between. Per the germline V gene, CDR1 is SGHTA and CDR2 is FQGTGA. For the CDR3, the DNA is TGTGCCAGCATTCAAACCTGGACTGATGAAAAACTGTTTTTT. This encodes CASIQTWTDEKLFF.

The chain combines TRBV12-3 or TRBV12-4 with TRBJ1-1; 9 bases agree with TRBD1. V dropped 5 bases and J dropped 0; count of bases not matched to a gene: 7. The CDR3 consists of 16 residues. CDR3 coding DNA: TGTGCCAGCAGTGCACCGGGACAGGGAATGAACACTGAAGCTTTCTTT. This sequence encodes CASSAPGQGMNTEAFF.

This clonotype has more than one count but fewer than ten. The V call is TRBV3-1, the J call TRBJ2-7; no reliable D call. The CDR3 spans 12 residues. Germline assignment: CDR1 LGHDT and CDR2 YNNKEL (reference sequence). The ends were cut back, 3 bases at V and 3 bases at J, with 6 bases in the middle. CDR3 coding DNA: TGTGCCAGCAGCCATTCCATCTACGAGCAGTACTTC. Translation gives CASSHSIYEQYF.

The chain carries TRBV7-9 and TRBJ2-7; D ambiguous. The CDR3 has 11 residues. Germline values: CDR1 SEHNR, CDR2 FQNEAQ (reference sequence). V was pared by 8 bases and J by 1 base, with 6 bases between. CDR3 coding DNA: TGTGCCAGCGGGCCGTCCTACGAGCAGTACTTC. It yields the protein CASGPSYEQYF.

This clonotype was detected a few times. The chain recombines TRBV5-1 with TRBJ2-1; 12 nucleotides line up with TRBD1. CDR1 is SGHRS, CDR2 YFSETQ, per germline. The CDR3 runs 18 residues. Unmatched junction bases numbered 4, after V lost 0 bases and J lost 0 bases. CDR3 amino acids: CASSLEMGQGASYNEQFF. CDR3 nucleotides: TGCGCCAGCAGCTTGGAAATGGGACAGGGGGCCTCCTACAATGAGCAGTTCTTC.

The chain uses TRBV5-6 and TRBJ2-1, with 7 bases fitting TRBD2. Germline lookup yields CDR1 SGHDT and CDR2 YYEEEE. Losses at the gene ends were 2 bases for V and 2 bases for J; bases not matched to a gene: 4. The CDR3 has 15 amino acids. CDR3: CASSFSTSAYNEQFF. As DNA, the CDR3 is TGTGCCAGCAGCTTCTCAACTAGCGCCTACAATGAGCAGTTCTTC.

This rearrangement joins TRBV5-4 to TRBJ2-1; 13 bases map to TRBD2. Germline loops: CDR1 SGHNT, CDR2 YYREEE (reference sequence). The CDR3 is 16 residues long. Germline trimming cut 3 bases from V and 5 bases from J; bases unmatched to any gene: 5. The CDR3 region has the DNA TGTGCCAGCAGCTCCCAGACTAGCGGGAGGAACAATGAGCAGTTCTTC. This codes for CASSSQTSGRNNEQFF.